The entry below describes one T cell receptor (beta chain). Only a few counts were recorded for this clonotype. The antigen it recognizes is unknown. No base quality values were provided; no much bigger clone lies one nucleotide off. Instrument on record: Illumina HiSeq 1500. The public sequencing data were trimmed at Q25 with fastp and processed into clonotypes with MiXCR by TCRdb, which kept only in-frame beta chains. Rows with a matching CDR3 protein are joined into one entry that keeps the most common DNA and genes. Across this sample there are under 850,000 distinct CDR3 sequences, with around 30% seen only once. The ten biggest clones cover about 20% of the sample. This sample was taken from a study of T cell repertoires in cytomegalovirus infection (dated by TCRdb to about 2019). Looking at the study overall: The peptide stimulations were aimed at well-studied HLA-B-restricted epitopes as well as recently identified HLA-C-restricted CMV epitopes, whose presentation resists viral immunomodulation. Donor HLA type was relevant to the analysis, because carriage of CMV infection together with the matching HLA type was indicated by public TCR beta signatures.

What this sample's treatment or condition label stands for: in vitro stimulation with specific CMV peptide epitopes to enrich CMV-specific T cells. CDR1 SGHTA and CDR2 FQGNSA were looked up in the germline V gene. Its CDR3 holds 16 amino acids, cysteine through phenylalanine. This entry keeps only the CDR3 DNA: 48 bases, framed from base 1. A distance of 20 bases separates the germline ends of V and J, which lose 5 bases and 6 bases respectively. Study-wide findings and limitations: In both this cohort and an independent approximately 350-donor cohort, the cumulative frequency of public TCR beta family members distinguished carriers of CMV infection plus the relevant HLA type. The ex vivo response was dominated by HLA-C-restricted CMV-specific TCR beta clonotypes, which also provided the single most frequent clonotype in two of eight donors.

The chain links TRBV7-2 with TRBJ2-1; matching of 5 bases hints at TRBD2 as the D gene. This material consisted of cultured PBMCs, taken from culture after CMV antigen stimulation. The origin of this receptor is a human donor in good health (CMV status not recorded). Some clones in this sample may be carry-over from other donors' samples. The nucleotide sequence is given as TGTGCCAGCAGCCCACATAAGACTAAGCTAGGCAATGAGCAGTTCTTC. The resulting protein is CASSPHKTKLGNEQFF. The reference TRBV7-2 and TRBJ2-1 proteins fill in what lies around the CDR3, so the full variable domain reads GAGVSQSPSNKVTEKGKDVELRCDPISGHTALYWYRQSLGQGLEFLIYFQGNSAPDKSGLPSDRFSAERTGGSVSTLTIQRTQQEDSAVYLCASSPHKTKLGNEQFFGPGTRLTVL.